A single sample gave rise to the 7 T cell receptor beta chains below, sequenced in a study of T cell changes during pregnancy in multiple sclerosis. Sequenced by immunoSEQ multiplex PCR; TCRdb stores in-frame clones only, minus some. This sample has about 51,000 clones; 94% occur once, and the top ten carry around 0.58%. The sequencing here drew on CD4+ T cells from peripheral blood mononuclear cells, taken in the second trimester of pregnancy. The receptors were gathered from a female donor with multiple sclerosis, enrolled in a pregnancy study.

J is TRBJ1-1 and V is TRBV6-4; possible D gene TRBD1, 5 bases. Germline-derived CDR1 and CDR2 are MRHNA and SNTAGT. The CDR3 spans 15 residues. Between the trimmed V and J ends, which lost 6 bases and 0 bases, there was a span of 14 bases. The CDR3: CASRATEYMNTEAFF. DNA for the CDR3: TGTGCCAGCAGAGCGACAGAATATATGAACACTGAAGCTTTCTTT.

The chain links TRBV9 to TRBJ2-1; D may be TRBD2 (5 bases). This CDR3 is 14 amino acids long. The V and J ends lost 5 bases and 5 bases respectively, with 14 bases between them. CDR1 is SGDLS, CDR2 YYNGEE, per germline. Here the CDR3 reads CASSETGKNNEQFF. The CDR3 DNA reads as TGTGCCAGCAGTGAAACCGGGAAAAACAATGAGCAGTTCTTC.

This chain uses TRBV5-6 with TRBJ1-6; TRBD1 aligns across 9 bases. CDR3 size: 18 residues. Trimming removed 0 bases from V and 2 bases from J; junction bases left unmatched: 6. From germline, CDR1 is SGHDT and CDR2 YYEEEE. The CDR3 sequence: CASSLDVTGGTYNSPLHF. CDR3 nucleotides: TGTGCCAGCAGCTTGGACGTGACAGGGGGAACCTATAATTCACCCCTCCACTTT.

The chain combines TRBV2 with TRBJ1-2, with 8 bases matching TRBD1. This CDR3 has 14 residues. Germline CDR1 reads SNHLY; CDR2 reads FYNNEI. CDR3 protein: CATRQGRQDYGYTF. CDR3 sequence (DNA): TGTGCTACCCGACAGGGGAGGCAGGACTATGGCTACACCTTC.

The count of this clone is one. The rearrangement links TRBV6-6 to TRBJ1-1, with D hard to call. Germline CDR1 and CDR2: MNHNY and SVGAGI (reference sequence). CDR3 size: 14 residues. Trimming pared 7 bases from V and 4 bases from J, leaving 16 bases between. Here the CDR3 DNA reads TGTGCCAGCACCAAGTCACCGGTTGGCACTGAAGCTTTCTTT. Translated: CASTKSPVGTEAFF.

CDR3 DNA: TGTGCCAGCAGCGACTTTCGGGGAGTGCAGTACTTC. This gives the protein CASSDFRGVQYF. The chain uses TRBV7-2 and TRBJ2-7; TRBD2 might be the D (5 bases). V was cut by 5 bases and J by 9 bases, with 14 bases left in between. The CDR3 consists of 12 residues. Germline CDR1 reads SGHTA; CDR2 reads FQGNSA. Full variable domain (outside the CDR3, taken from reference TRBV7-2 and TRBJ2-7): GAGVSQSPSNKVTEKGKDVELRCDPISGHTALYWYRQSLGQGLEFLIYFQGNSAPDKSGLPSDRFSAERTGGSVSTLTIQRTQQEDSAVYLCASSDFRGVQYFGPGTRLTVT.

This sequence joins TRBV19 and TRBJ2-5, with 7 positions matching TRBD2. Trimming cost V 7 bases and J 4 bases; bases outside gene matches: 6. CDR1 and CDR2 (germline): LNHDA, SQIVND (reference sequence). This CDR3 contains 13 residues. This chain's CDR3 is CASKERGGETQYF. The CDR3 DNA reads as TGTGCCAGTAAAGAGCGGGGCGGAGAGACCCAGTACTTC.